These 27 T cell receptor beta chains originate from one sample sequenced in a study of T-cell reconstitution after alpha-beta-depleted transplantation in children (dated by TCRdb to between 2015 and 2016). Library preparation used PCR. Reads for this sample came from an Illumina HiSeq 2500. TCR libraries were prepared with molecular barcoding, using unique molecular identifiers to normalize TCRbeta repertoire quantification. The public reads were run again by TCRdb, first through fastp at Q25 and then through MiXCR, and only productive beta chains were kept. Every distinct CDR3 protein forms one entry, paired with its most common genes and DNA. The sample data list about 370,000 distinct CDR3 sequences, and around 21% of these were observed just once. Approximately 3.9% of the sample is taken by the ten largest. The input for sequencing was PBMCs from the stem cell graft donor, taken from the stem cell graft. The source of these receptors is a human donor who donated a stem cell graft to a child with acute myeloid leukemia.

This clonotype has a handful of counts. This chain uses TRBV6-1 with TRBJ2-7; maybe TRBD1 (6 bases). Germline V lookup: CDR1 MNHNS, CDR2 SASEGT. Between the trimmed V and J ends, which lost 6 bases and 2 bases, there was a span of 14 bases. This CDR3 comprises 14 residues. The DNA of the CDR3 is TGTGCCAGCAGGCCGGGACACCCTGCCTACGAGCAGTACTTC. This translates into CASRPGHPAYEQYF.

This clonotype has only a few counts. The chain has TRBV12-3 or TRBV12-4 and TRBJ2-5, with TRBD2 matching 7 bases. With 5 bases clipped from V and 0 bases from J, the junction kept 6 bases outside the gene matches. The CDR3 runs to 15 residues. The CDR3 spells CASSVLAEYQETQYF. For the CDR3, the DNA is TGTGCCAGCAGTGTCCTAGCGGAGTACCAAGAGACCCAGTACTTC.

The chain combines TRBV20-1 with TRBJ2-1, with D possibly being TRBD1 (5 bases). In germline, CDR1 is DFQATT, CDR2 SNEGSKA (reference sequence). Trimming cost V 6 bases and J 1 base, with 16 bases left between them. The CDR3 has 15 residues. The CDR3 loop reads CSASIQGLSYNEQFF. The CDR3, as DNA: TGCAGTGCCAGCATTCAGGGCTTATCCTACAATGAGCAGTTCTTC.

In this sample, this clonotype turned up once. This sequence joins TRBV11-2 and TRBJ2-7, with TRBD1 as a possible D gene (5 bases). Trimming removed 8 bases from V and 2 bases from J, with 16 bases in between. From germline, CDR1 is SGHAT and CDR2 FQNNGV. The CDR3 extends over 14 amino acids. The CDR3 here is CASVRGASAYEQYF. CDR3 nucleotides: TGTGCCAGCGTAAGGGGCGCTTCGGCCTACGAGCAGTACTTC. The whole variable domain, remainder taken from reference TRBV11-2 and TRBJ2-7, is EAGVAQSPRYKIIEKRQSVAFWCNPISGHATLYWYQQILGQGPKLLIQFQNNGVVDDSQLPKDRFSAERLKGVDSTLKIQPAKLEDSAVYLCASVRGASAYEQYFGPGTRLTVT.

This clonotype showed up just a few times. This CDR3 is CASSQDTGTSVEQFF. Written as DNA, the CDR3 is TGTGCCAGCAGCCAAGATACCGGGACTAGTGTTGAGCAGTTCTTC. The chain recombines TRBV4-2 with TRBJ2-1; 8 nucleotides align to TRBD2. The V gene end was trimmed by 0 bases and the J gene end by 9 bases; junction bases not matched to a gene: 7. The CDR3 runs 15 residues. Germline V CDR1 and CDR2: LGHNA, YNFKEQ.

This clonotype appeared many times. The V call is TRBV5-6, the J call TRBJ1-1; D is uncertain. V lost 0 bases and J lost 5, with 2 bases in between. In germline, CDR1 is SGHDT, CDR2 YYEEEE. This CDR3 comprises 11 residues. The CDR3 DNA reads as TGTGCCAGCAGCTTGGCAACTGAAGCTTTCTTT. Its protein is CASSLATEAFF.

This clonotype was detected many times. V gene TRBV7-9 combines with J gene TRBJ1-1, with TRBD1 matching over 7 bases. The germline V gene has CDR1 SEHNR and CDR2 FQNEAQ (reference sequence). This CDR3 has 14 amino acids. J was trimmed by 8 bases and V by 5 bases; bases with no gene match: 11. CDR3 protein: CASSPRGPLREAFF. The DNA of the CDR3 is TGTGCCAGCAGCCCGAGGGGGCCGCTGAGGGAAGCTTTCTTT.

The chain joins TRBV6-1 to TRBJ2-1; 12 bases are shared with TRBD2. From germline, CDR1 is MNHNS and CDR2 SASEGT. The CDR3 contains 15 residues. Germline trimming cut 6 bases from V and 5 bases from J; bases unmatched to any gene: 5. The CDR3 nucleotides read TGTGCCAGCAGGATACTAGCGGGAGGCCACAATGAGCAGTTCTTC. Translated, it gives CASRILAGGHNEQFF.

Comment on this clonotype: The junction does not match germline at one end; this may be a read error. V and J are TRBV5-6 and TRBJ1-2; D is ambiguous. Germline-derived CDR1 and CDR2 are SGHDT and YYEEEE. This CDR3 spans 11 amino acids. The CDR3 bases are TGTGCCAGCAGCAAGGACCGTCTTTTTAGCTTC. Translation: CASSKDRLFSF.

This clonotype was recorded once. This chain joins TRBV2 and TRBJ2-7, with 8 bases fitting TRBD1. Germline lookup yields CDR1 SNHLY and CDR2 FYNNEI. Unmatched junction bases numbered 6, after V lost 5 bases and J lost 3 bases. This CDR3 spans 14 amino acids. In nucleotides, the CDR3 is TGTGCCAGCAGTCAACCGACAGGGGTCTACGAGCAGTACTTC. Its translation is CASSQPTGVYEQYF. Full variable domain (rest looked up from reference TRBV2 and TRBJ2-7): EPEVTQTPSHQVTQMGQEVILRCVPISNHLYFYWYRQILGQKVEFLVSFYNNEISEKSEIFDDQFSVERPDGSNFTLKIRSTKLEDSAMYFCASSQPTGVYEQYFGPGTRLTVT.

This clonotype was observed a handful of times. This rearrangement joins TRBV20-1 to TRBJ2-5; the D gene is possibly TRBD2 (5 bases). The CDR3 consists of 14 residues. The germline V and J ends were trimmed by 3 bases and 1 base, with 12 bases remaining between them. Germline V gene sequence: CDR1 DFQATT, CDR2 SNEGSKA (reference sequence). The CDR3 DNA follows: TGCAGTGCTAGGGGCCGGGAACCCCAAGAGACCCAGTACTTC. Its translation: CSARGREPQETQYF.

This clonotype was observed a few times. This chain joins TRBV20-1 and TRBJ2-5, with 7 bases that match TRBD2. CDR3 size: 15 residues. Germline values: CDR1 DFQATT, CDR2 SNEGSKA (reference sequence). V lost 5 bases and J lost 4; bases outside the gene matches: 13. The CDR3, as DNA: TGCAGTGCTCCCCTACCGGGGGGAATAAGAGAGACCCAGTACTTC. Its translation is CSAPLPGGIRETQYF.

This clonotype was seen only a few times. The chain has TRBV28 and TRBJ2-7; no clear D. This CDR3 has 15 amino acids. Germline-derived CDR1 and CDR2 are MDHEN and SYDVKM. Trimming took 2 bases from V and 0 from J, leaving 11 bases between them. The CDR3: CASSLLNSGSYEQYF. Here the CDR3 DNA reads TGTGCCAGCAGTTTACTTAACTCTGGCTCCTACGAGCAGTACTTC.

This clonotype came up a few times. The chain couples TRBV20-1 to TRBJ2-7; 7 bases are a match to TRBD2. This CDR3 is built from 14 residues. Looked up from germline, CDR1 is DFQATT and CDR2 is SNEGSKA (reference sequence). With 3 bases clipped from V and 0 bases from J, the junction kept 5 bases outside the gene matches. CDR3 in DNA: TGCAGTGCTAGGGGACTAATGCCCTCCTACGAGCAGTACTTC. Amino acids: CSARGLMPSYEQYF.

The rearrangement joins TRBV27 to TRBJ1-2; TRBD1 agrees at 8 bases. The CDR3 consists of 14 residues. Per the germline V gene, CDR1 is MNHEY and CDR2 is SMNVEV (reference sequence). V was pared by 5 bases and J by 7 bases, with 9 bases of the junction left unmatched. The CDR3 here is CASSPDRGLTGYTF. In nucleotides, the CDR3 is TGTGCCAGCAGTCCCGACAGGGGCCTGACTGGCTACACCTTC.

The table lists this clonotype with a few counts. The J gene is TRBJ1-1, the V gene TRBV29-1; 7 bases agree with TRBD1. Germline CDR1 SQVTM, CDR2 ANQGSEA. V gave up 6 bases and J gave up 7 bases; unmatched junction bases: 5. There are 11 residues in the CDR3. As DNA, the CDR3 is TGCAGCGTCCAGCAGGGGGTTGAAGCTTTCTTT. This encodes CSVQQGVEAFF.

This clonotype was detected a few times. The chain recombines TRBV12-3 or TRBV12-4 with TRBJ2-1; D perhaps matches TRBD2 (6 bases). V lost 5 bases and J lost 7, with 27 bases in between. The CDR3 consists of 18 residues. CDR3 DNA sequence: TGTGCCAGCAGTCCCTATGCCCCGGTTGTAGCGGCGGGGAATGAGCAGTTCTTC. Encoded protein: CASSPYAPVVAAGNEQFF.

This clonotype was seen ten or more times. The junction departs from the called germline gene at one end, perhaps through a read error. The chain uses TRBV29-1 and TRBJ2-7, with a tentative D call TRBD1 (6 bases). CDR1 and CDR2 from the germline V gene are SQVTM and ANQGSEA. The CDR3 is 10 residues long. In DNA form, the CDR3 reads TGCCTTTCCCAAGGACAGCTTTTTAACTTC. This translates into CLSQGQLFNF.

The CDR3 sequence: CASRPPGPYNEQFF. CDR3 DNA: TGTGCCAGCAGGCCCCCCGGCCCCTACAATGAGCAGTTCTTC. V gene TRBV28 combines with J gene TRBJ2-1, with D uncertain. CDR3 length equals 14 residues. The V end was cut by 6 bases, the J end by 2 bases, with 11 bases between. In germline, CDR1 is MDHEN, CDR2 SYDVKM.

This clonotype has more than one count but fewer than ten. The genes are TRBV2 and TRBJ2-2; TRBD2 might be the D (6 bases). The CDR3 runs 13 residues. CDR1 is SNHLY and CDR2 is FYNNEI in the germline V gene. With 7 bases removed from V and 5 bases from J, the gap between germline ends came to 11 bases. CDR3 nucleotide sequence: TGTGCCAGCAAGGAACGGGGGACCGGGGAGCTGTTTTTT. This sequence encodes CASKERGTGELFF.

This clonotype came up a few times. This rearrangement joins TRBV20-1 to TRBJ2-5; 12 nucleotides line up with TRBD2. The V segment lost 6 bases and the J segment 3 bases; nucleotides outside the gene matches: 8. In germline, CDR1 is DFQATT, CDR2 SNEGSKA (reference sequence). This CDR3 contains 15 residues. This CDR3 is CSADSRTSGEETQYF. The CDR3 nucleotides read TGCAGTGCGGATTCCCGGACTAGCGGGGAAGAGACCCAGTACTTC.

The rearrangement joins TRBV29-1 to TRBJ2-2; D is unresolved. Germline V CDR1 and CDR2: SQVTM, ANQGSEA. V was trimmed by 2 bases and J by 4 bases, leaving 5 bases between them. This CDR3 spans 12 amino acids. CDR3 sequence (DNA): TGCAGCGTTGAATATGGCACCGGGGAGCTGTTTTTT. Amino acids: CSVEYGTGELFF.

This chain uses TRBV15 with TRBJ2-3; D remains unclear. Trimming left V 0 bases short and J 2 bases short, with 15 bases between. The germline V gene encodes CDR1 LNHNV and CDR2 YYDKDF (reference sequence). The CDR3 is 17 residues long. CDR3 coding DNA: TGTGCCACCAGCAGAGATCGCAATAGCCCTTCCACAGATACGCAGTATTTT. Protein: CATSRDRNSPSTDTQYF.

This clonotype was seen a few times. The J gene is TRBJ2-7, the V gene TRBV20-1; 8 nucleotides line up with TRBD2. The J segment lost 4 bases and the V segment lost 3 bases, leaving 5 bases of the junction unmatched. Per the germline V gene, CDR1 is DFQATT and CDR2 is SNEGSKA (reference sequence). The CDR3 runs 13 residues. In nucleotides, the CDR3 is TGCAGTGCTAGTAGTACTAGCGGATACGAGCAGTACTTC. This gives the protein CSASSTSGYEQYF.

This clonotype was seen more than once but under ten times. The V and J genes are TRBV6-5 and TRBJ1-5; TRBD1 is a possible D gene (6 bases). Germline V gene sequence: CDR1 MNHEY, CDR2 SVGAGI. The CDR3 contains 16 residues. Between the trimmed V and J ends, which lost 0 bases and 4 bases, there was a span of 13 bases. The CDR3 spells CASSYSAGVGNQPQHF. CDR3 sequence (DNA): TGTGCCAGCAGTTACTCCGCAGGGGTAGGGAATCAGCCCCAGCATTTT.

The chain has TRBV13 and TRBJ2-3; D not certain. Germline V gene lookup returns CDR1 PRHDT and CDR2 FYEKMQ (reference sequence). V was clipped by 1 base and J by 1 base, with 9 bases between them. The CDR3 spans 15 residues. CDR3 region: CASSLDRGRTDTQYF. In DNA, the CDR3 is TGTGCCAGCAGCTTAGATCGCGGTCGCACAGATACGCAGTATTTT.

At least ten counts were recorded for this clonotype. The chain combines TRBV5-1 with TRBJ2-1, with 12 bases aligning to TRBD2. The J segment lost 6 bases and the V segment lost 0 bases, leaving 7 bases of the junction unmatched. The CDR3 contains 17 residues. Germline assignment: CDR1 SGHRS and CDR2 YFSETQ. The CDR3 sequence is CASSLERTSGTGNEQFF. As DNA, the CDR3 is TGCGCCAGCAGCTTGGAAAGGACTAGCGGGACAGGCAATGAGCAGTTCTTC.